The entry below describes one TCR beta chain. Ten or more counts support this clonotype. Its antigen remains unidentified. No per-base quality is available; no much larger clone lies one base away. These data belong to a study of T cells in Graves' hyperthyroidism and ophthalmopathy (dated by TCRdb to between 2018 and 2020). Study-wide context: Peripheral blood samples were taken at the time of initial diagnosis, prior to any treatment. To identify TCR V-J signatures that set the groups apart, the researchers used a discovery cohort of 100 or so patients, made up of around 40 with Graves' ophthalmopathy and some 58 with stable Graves' hyperthyroidism. TCR Vbeta CDR3 sequencing of fewer than 150 peripheral blood samples (fewer than 45 ophthalmopathy, about 80 hyperthyroidism and approximately 17 progressor patients) is reported in the paper. Whether ophthalmopathy could be predicted prospectively was tested in an independent validation cohort made up of 18 to 20 hyperthyroidism patients plus 17 patients who later progressed to ophthalmopathy. In addition, the study compared T-cell repertoires in thyroid tissue and in blood from six Graves' hyperthyroidism patients. Once sampling was done, hyperthyroidism patients were given methimazole at a starting dose of 30 mg daily, whereas ophthalmopathy patients were given high-dose intravenous methylprednisolone. The roughly 100 discovery patients were randomly divided into training and test sets at a 7:3 ratio. The investigation overall reported the following: No statistical method was used to set the sample size in advance, and investigators knew the group allocation. A 13 V-J signature model separated ophthalmopathy from stable hyperthyroidism, with roughly 88% sensitivity and 81.08% specificity in cross-validation and 80%/75% in testing. Most expanded thyroid clonotypes (frequency above 0.001) were also detected in blood, a finding suggesting that blood repertoires may reflect thyroid immune responses. During validation, the model predicted progression to ophthalmopathy a median of approximately 6.5 months ahead of onset, with roughly 65% sensitivity and under 85% specificity.

Per the germline V gene, MDHEN is the CDR1 and SYDVKM is the CDR2. Trimming removed 4 bases from V and 5 bases from J; the gene matches leave 2 bases unexplained. Inclusive of the bounding cysteine and phenylalanine, the CDR3 is 13 residues long. Just the 39-base CDR3 DNA is kept, in frame starting at base 1. Amplification of TCR beta CDR3 regions was carried out from RNA transcripts. For the first round of RT-PCR on the TCR CDR3, the HTBI primer set was used together with the Qiagen OneStep RT-PCR kit. The libraries were constructed in a second round of multiplex PCR and then size-selected and purified. Paired-end sequencing of the libraries was performed with 100 bp reads on an Illumina HiSeq2000. As for the original processing: Raw data were processed with SOAPnuke, discarding reads with adapters, uncalled bases, mean Phred below 15, or no exact constant-primer or identifier match. High-quality paired reads were merged using COPE v1.2.5, and each unique nucleotide sequence was defined as a clonotype. MiTCR v1.1 was used to align clonotypes to the IMGT TRBV, TRBD and TRBJ reference segments. The analysis was restricted to V-J combinations with a frequency above 0.0001, which together covered 99% to 99.2% of the repertoires. A TCS score was defined as the ratio between F50 (clonal expansion) and ExV (chaos), using BLOSUM62-based TCRdist between CDR3 peptides within each V-J. Welch's t-statistics and random forest reduced just over 500 V-J features to roughly 13, which were used in a naive Bayes classifier (R e1071). TCRdb redid the processing of the public reads, applying fastp at Q25 and MiXCR, and retained in-frame beta chains. Every CDR3 protein is listed once, alongside the most common genes and DNA of its rows. The V and J calls and clone size come from TCRdb's table, not from the authors' own analysis. The sample table holds 600,000 to 750,000 distinct CDR3 sequences, of which roughly 17% were seen once. The ten largest clones take up 15% to 18% of the sample.

A patient counted as having stable Graves' hyperthyroidism if no progression to ophthalmopathy occurred over 18 months of follow-up. Hyperthyroidism patients were newly diagnosed, with disease duration under 2 months, and aged 18 to 65 years. Any patient with an uncontrolled infection, another autoimmune disease, pregnancy or lactation was excluded. Diagnoses were based on clinical symptoms, serum thyroxine and TRAb, thyroid ultrasound and orbital computed tomography. Ficoll-Paque density gradient centrifugation was used to isolate PBMCs from approximately 11 ml of fresh peripheral blood. Total RNA was extracted using Trizol reagent, and RNA quality was assessed on an Agilent 2100 Bioanalyzer.

The sequenced sample consisted of blood. Rearrangement joined TRBV28 to TRBJ1-1; TRBD1 agrees with 9 junctional bases. The sequence was obtained from a man between 50 and 59 years old with Graves' hyperthyroidism. The DNA sequence follows: TGTGCCAGCAGTTGGACAGGGGTTACTGAAGCTTTCTTT. It specifies CASSWTGVTEAFF.